The clone carrying this T cell receptor beta chain has ten or more counts. The antigen is unknown. The record originates from a study of Graves' ophthalmopathy and Graves' hyperthyroidism. The wider study: By definition, stable hyperthyroidism involved no ophthalmopathy within 18 months of follow-up.

The study's findings and limits: With around 69% sensitivity and around 79% specificity, the model predicted ophthalmopathy progression.

Only newly diagnosed hyperthyroidism patients aged 18 to 65, with under 2 months' duration, were enrolled. If patients had other autoimmune diseases, uncontrolled infections, pregnancy or lactation, they were excluded. Beta-chain TCR CDR3 regions were amplified from RNA transcripts. After a first-round RT-PCR with HTBI primers, a second-round multiplex PCR was run. TCRdb re-called the multiplex PCR reads through MiXCR, storing one row per CDR3 protein. Of 900,000 to 1,200,000 distinct CDR3 sequences in the sample, about 36% were seen once. This receptor was obtained from an adult man with Graves' hyperthyroidism. Sequenced sample: peripheral blood or thyroid tissue (not recorded which).

As DNA, the CDR3 is TGTGCCACGAGCTTACAGGGTACCGAAGCTTTCTTT. Translation: CATSLQGTEAFF. This chain connects TRBV19 to TRBJ1-1; possible D gene TRBD1, 6 bases. CDR1 is LNHDA, CDR2 SQIVND, per germline (reference sequence). The V and J ends lost 10 bases and 8 bases respectively, with 17 bases between them. CDR3 length: 12 residues.